Below are 12 T cell receptor beta chains sequenced from a single sample in a study of blood T cell repertoires in COVID-19. The repertoire was sequenced with immunoSEQ multiplex PCR; TCRdb's copy has only in-frame clones and lacks some. The sample consists of 200,000 to 250,000 clones, around 86% of them appearing once. The material sequenced was peripheral blood. All receptors come from a woman of 80 years or more with COVID-19, enrolled during active disease.

This chain joins TRBV7-9 and TRBJ1-1; D possibly corresponds to TRBD1 (6 bases). Germline CDR1 is SEHNR and CDR2 is FQNEAQ (reference sequence). This CDR3 comprises 15 residues. Trimming took 0 bases from V and 0 from J, leaving 8 bases between them. The DNA of the CDR3 is TGTGCCAGCAGCTTAGCTCAGGGGCTGAACACTGAAGCTTTCTTT. Translating gives CASSLAQGLNTEAFF.

V gene TRBV9 combines with J gene TRBJ2-3, with TRBD2 identical over 14 bases. V lost 4 bases and J lost 2; bases outside the gene matches: 6. This CDR3 contains 17 residues. Looked up from germline, CDR1 is SGDLS and CDR2 is YYNGEE. The DNA for the CDR3 is TGTGCCAGCAGCCCCGGACTAGCGGGGGGTATCACAGATACGCAGTATTTT. As protein: CASSPGLAGGITDTQYF. Based on the CDR3 plus reference TRBV9 and TRBJ2-3, the full variable domain is DSGVTQTPKHLITATGQRVTLRCSPRSGDLSVYWYQQSLDQGLQFLIQYYNGEERAKGNILERFSAQQFPDLHSELNLSSLELGDSALYFCASSPGLAGGITDTQYFGPGTRLTVL.

The genes are TRBV19 and TRBJ2-7, with TRBD1 matching 8 bases. J gave up 4 bases and V 5 bases, and 4 bases lay outside the gene matches. The CDR3 has 13 residues. Looked up from germline, CDR1 is LNHDA and CDR2 is SQIVND (reference sequence). The CDR3 sequence is CASSRDRRYEQYF. DNA of the CDR3: TGTGCCAGTAGTCGGGACAGGCGGTACGAGCAGTACTTC.

The V gene is TRBV21-1, the J gene TRBJ1-5; TRBD1 was called by the table and not checked on the DNA. TRBV21-1 is reported as a pseudogene. The CDR3 extends over 15 amino acids. For the CDR3, the DNA is TGTGCCAGCAGCATGGGGACAGGTAGCAATCAGCCCCAGCATTTT. It encodes CASSMGTGSNQPQHF.

V is TRBV10-3 and J is TRBJ2-7; D unresolved. From germline, CDR1 is ENHRY and CDR2 SYGVKD. V was pared by 3 bases and J by 0 bases, with 3 bases between. This CDR3 comprises 12 residues. This CDR3 is CAISDSSYEQYF. The CDR3 bases are TGTGCCATCAGTGACAGCTCCTACGAGCAGTACTTC.

This chain joins TRBV28 and TRBJ2-5; 7 positions agree with TRBD1. This CDR3 is 15 amino acids long. Germline CDR1 MDHEN, CDR2 SYDVKM. Trimming at V came to 6 bases and at J to 6 bases, leaving 13 bases not matched to a gene. Here the CDR3 DNA reads TGTGCCAGCAGCCCCGCACAGGGGTTTGCGAAGACCCAGTACTTC. This sequence encodes CASSPAQGFAKTQYF.

CDR3: CASSDLQGNYGYTF. The CDR3, as DNA: TGCGCCAGCAGTGACTTGCAGGGAAACTATGGCTACACCTTC. The V call is TRBV10-2, the J call TRBJ1-2, with D possibly TRBD1 on 5 matching bases. The length of the CDR3 is 14 residues. Germline lookup yields CDR1 WSHSY and CDR2 SAAADI. The V end was cut by 3 bases, the J end by 2 bases, with 10 bases between.

The chain is built from TRBV18 and TRBJ1-6, with D tentatively TRBD1 (5 bases). Germline V gene lookup returns CDR1 KGHSH and CDR2 LQKENI. The ends were cut back, 3 bases at V and 10 bases at J, with 19 bases in the middle. This CDR3 has 16 amino acids. CDR3 in DNA: TGTGCCAGCTCACCTTCCCAGCAGGGCCTAGACTCACCCCTCCACTTT. Protein: CASSPSQQGLDSPLHF. The full variable domain, with the rest looked up from reference TRBV18 and TRBJ1-6, is NAGVMQNPRHLVRRRGQEARLRCSPMKGHSHVYWYRQLPEEGLKFMVYLQKENIIDESGMPKERFSAEFPKEGPSILRIQQVVRGDSAAYFCASSPSQQGLDSPLHFGNGTRLTVT.

This clone was seen a few times. DNA of the CDR3: TGTGCCAGCAGTTGGAGCTCTAAAAATCAGCCCCAGCATTTT. Encoded protein: CASSWSSKNQPQHF. V usage is TRBV6-2 or TRBV6-3 and J usage is TRBJ1-5; no clear D gene. Trimming took 4 bases from V and 4 from J, leaving 11 bases between them. The CDR3 has 14 residues. Germline V lookup: CDR1 MNHEY, CDR2 SVGEGT.

The chain combines TRBV5-1 with TRBJ1-2; weak D call: TRBD1 (5 bases). Germline V gene sequence: CDR1 SGHRS, CDR2 YFSETQ. This CDR3 is built from 13 residues. Trimming removed 0 bases at V and 7 bases at J, with 10 bases between. In DNA form, the CDR3 reads TGCGCCAGCAGCTTGGACTCCGGGGGTGGCTACACCTTC. This translates into CASSLDSGGGYTF.

The V gene is TRBV5-5, the J gene TRBJ2-1, with TRBD1 identical over 9 bases. The ends lost 2 bases at V and 3 bases at J; junction bases unmatched: 3. This CDR3 is built from 15 residues. CDR1 and CDR2 from the germline V gene are SGHKS and YYEKEE (reference sequence). This CDR3 is CASSFVGQGYNEQFF. In DNA form, the CDR3 reads TGTGCCAGCAGCTTTGTGGGACAGGGCTACAATGAGCAGTTCTTC.

This clone was detected once. The chain employs TRBV2 and TRBJ1-1; TRBD1 is a possible D gene (6 bases). CDR3 length: 14 amino acids. V gave up 6 bases and J gave up 1 base, with 12 bases separating them. The germline V gene has CDR1 SNHLY and CDR2 FYNNEI. The CDR3 nucleotides read TGTGCCAGCAGCCCCCGGACAGCGAACACTGAAGCTTTCTTT. Protein: CASSPRTANTEAFF.